Sequencing of this T cell receptor (beta chain) was carried out in a study of T cell repertoires in cytomegalovirus infection. Overall study context: CMV epitopes, recently identified HLA-C-restricted and well-studied HLA-B-restricted, were used. Public signatures in TCR beta pointed to CMV infection and matching HLA type. Study-wide results and limits: In two of eight donors, the top clonotype was HLA-C-restricted CMV-specific. Identification of carriers of CMV plus the relevant HLA was performed using cumulative public TCR beta family frequency.

This CDR3 comprises 15 residues. Germline V gene lookup returns CDR1 SGHVS and CDR2 FNYEAQ. J was trimmed by 1 base and V by 1 base; bases with no gene match: 2. TCRdb called the reads again in MiXCR, with one record for every CDR3 protein. This sample yields 110,000 to 150,000 distinct CDR3 sequences, of which 32% are seen a single time; 52% belongs to the top ten. A note on this clonotype: The antigen remains unidentified.

Here the sequenced sample was CD8+ T cells from cultured PBMCs, taken from culture after CMV antigen stimulation. The TCR was taken from a human donor in good health (CMV status not recorded). Some clones in this sample may be carry-over from other donors' samples. The chain links TRBV7-6 to TRBJ2-5; TRBD1 matches at 8 bases. CDR3 sequence: CASSLGGQAQETQYF. The CDR3 coding sequence is TGTGCCAGCAGCTTAGGGGGACAGGCCCAAGAGACCCAGTACTTC.